This T cell receptor beta chain derives from a study of T cell responses to AZD1222 COVID-19 vaccine. Regarding this clone: Its antigen remains unknown.

Broader study findings: Nearly half of the spike-specific TCRs reportedly recognize variant regions that carry no mutations.

Trimming pared 8 bases from V and 7 bases from J, leaving 17 bases between. Germline values: CDR1 MNHEY, CDR2 SVGAGI. The CDR3 is 13 amino acids. Sequencing was performed with immunoSEQ multiplex PCR; in TCRdb, only in-frame clones are kept and a portion is missing. The table shows 150,000 to 200,000 clones, with approximately 93% occurring only once. The receptor comes from an adult who received the AZD1222 COVID-19 vaccine. V usage is TRBV6-5 and J usage is TRBJ2-5; D is perhaps TRBD2 (7 bases). Sequenced here: peripheral blood, sampled 28 days after the second AZD1222 dose. The CDR3 region is CASAAAGARTQYF. CDR3 nucleotide sequence: TGTGCCAGCGCAGCGGCGGGGGCTCGGACCCAGTACTTC.